The clone carrying this T cell receptor beta chain came up many times. Its antigen is not identified. The CDR3 covers 17 residues. Germline lookup yields CDR1 SGHTA and CDR2 FQGNSA. The J segment lost 4 bases and the V segment lost 0 bases, leaving 5 bases of the junction unmatched. These data originate in a study of T cells after yellow fever vaccination. Overall study context: Where fractions had low cell numbers, libraries were prepared from them with the SMART-Seq v4 Ultra Low Input RNA kit.

Study results and caveats: The booster saw the reappearance of most primary-vaccination clones (about 95% CD4, around 88% CD8). Within FACS-sorted repertoires, abundant clonotypes contaminating from the bulk population could be present. Compared with primary, the secondary response was weaker and peaked at day 5, not 15.

TCRdb re-analysed the 5' RACE reads in MiXCR, keeping a single row per CDR3 protein. The data show about 30,000 distinct CDR3 sequences, more than 5% seen once. This clonotype was obtained from a man aged 25-45 years who received the YFV17D yellow fever vaccine. The J gene is TRBJ2-1, the V gene TRBV7-2; 11 nucleotides agree with TRBD2. Sequences were derived from CD8+ T cells sorted from PBMCs, sampled 10 days after the yellow fever booster vaccination. CDR3 coding DNA: TGTGCCAGCAGCTTAGCTAGCGGGAGGGTTGTGTACAATGAGCAGTTCTTC. Its protein product is CASSLASGRVVYNEQFF.